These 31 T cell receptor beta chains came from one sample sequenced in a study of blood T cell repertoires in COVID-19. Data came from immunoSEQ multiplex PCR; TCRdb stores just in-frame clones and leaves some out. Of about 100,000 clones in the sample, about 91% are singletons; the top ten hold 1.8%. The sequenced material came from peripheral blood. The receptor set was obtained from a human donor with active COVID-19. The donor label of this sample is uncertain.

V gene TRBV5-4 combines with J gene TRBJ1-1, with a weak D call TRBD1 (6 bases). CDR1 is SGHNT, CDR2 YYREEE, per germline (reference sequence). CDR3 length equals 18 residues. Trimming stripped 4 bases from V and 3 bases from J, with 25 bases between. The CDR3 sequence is CASSQYYFTGLADTEAFF. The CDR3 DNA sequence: TGTGCCAGCAGCCAATACTACTTTACAGGGTTGGCTGACACTGAAGCTTTCTTT.

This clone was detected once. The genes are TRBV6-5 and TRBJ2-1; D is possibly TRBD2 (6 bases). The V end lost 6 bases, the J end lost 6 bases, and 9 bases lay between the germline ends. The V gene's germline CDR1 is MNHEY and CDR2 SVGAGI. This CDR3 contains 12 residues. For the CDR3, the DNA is TGTGCCAGCAGCGGGACTGGCAATGAGCAGTTCTTC. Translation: CASSGTGNEQFF.

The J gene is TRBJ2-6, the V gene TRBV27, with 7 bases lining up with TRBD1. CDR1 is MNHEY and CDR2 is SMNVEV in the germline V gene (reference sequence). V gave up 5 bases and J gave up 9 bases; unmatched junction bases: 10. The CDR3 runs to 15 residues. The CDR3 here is CASSPAQGRRNVLTF. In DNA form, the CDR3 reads TGTGCCAGCAGTCCCGCACAGGGGCGGCGCAACGTCCTGACTTTC.

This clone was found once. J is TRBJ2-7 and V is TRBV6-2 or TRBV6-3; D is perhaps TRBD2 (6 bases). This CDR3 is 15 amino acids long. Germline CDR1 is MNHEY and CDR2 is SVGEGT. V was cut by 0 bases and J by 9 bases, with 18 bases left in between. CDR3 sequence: CASSYSRNGGGLQYF. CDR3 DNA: TGTGCCAGCAGTTACTCGAGGAACGGGGGAGGACTGCAGTACTTC.

CDR3: CASSPGTASYEQYF. The CDR3 DNA reads as TGTGCCAGTAGCCCCGGGACAGCTTCCTACGAGCAGTACTTC. V gene TRBV19 combines with J gene TRBJ2-7; TRBD1 matches at 7 bases. The V segment lost 6 bases and the J segment 1 base; nucleotides outside the gene matches: 6. The CDR3 sequence is 14 residues long. Germline lookup yields CDR1 LNHDA and CDR2 SQIVND (reference sequence). The full variable domain, completed using reference TRBV19 and TRBJ2-7, is DGGITQSPKYLFRKEGQNVTLSCEQNLNHDAMYWYRQDPGQGLRLIYYSQIVNDFQKGDIAEGYSVSREKKESFPLTVTSAQKNPTAFYLCASSPGTASYEQYFGPGTRLTVT.

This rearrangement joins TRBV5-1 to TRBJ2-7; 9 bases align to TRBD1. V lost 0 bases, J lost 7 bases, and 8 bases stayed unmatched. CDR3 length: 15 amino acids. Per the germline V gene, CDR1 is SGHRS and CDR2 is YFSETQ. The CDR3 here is CASSLATQGAGEQYF. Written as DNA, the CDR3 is TGCGCCAGCAGCTTGGCTACACAGGGGGCGGGAGAGCAGTACTTC.

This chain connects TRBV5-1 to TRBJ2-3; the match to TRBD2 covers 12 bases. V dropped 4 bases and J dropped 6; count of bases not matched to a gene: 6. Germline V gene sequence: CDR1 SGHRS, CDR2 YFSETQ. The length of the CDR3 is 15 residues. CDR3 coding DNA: TGCGCCAGCAGCCCGCCTAGCGGGGGGGCGGATACGCAGTATTTT. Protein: CASSPPSGGADTQYF. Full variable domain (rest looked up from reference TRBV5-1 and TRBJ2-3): KAGVTQTPRYLIKTRGQQVTLSCSPISGHRSVSWYQQTPGQGLQFLFEYFSETQRNKGNFPGRFSGRQFSNSRSEMNVSTLELGDSALYLCASSPPSGGADTQYFGPGTRLTVL.

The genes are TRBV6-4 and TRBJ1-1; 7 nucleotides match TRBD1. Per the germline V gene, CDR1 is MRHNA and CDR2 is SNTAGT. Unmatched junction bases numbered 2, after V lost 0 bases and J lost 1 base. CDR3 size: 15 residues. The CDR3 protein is CASSDSTGPNTEAFF. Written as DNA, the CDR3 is TGTGCCAGCAGTGACTCGACAGGGCCGAACACTGAAGCTTTCTTT.

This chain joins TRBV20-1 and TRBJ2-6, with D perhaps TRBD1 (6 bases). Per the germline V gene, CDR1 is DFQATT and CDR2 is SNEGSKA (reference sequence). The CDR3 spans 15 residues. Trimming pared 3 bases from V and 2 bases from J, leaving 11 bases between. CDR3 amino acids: CSASDAGAGANVLTF. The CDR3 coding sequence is TGCAGTGCTAGTGACGCAGGGGCTGGGGCCAACGTCCTGACTTTC.

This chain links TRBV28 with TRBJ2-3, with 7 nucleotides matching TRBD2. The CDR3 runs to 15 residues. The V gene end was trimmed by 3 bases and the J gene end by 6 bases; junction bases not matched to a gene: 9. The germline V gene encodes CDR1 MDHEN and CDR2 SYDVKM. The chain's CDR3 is CASSLAGTIYDTQYF. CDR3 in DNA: TGTGCCAGCAGTTTGGCCGGGACTATCTACGATACGCAGTATTTT.

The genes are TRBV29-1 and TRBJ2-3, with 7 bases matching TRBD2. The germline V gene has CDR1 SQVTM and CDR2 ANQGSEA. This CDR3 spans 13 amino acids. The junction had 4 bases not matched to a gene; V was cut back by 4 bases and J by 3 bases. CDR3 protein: CSVGRGETDTQYF. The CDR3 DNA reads TGCAGCGTTGGACGGGGGGAAACAGATACGCAGTATTTT.

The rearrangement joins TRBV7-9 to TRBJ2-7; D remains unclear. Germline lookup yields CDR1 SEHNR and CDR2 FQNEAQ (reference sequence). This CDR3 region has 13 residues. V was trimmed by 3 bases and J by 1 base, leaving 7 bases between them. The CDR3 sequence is CASSFDGSYEQYF. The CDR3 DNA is TGTGCCAGCAGCTTCGACGGGTCCTACGAGCAGTACTTC.

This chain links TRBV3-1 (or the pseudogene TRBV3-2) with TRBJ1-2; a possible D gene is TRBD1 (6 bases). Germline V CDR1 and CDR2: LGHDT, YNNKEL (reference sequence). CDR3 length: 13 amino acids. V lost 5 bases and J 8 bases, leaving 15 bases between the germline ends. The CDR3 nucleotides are TGTGCCAGCAGCAACAGGGAAGTGGGAGGCTACACCTTC. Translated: CASSNREVGGYTF.

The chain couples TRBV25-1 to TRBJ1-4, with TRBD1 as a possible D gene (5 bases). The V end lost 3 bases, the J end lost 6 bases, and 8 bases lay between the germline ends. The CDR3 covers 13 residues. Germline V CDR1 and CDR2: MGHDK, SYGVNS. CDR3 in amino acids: CASSDWGDEKLFF. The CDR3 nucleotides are TGTGCCAGCAGTGATTGGGGCGATGAAAAACTGTTTTTT.

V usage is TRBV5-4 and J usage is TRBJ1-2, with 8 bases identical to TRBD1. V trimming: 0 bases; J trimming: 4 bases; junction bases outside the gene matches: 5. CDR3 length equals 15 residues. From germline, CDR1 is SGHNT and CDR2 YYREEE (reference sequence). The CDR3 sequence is CASSLAGTGAYGYTF. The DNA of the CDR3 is TGTGCCAGCAGCTTGGCCGGGACAGGAGCCTATGGCTACACCTTC.

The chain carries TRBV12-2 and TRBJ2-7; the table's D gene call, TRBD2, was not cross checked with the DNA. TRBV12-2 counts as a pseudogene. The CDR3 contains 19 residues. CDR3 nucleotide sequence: TGTGCAAGTCGCTTAGCGCGGGACGGATCCCTCCCCTACTACTACGAGCAGTACTTC. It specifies CASRLARDGSLPYYYEQYF.

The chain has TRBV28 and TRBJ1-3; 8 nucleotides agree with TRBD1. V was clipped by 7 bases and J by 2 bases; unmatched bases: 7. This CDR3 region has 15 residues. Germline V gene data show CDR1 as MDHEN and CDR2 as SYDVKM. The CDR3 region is CASNSGTGAGNTIYF. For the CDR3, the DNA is TGTGCCAGCAATTCCGGGACAGGAGCTGGAAACACCATATATTTT.

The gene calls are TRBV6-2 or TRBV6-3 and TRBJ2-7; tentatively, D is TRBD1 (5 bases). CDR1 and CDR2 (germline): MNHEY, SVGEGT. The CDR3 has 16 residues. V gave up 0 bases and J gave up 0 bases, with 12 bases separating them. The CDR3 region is CASSYSRQGNSYEQYF. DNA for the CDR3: TGTGCCAGCAGTTACTCACGGCAGGGCAACTCCTACGAGCAGTACTTC.

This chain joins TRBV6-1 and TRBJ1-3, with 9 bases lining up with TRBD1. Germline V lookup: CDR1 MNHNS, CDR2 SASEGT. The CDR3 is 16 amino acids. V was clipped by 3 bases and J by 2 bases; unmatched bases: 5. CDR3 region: CASSDWTGVTGNTIYF. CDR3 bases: TGTGCCAGCAGTGATTGGACAGGGGTAACTGGAAACACCATATATTTT.

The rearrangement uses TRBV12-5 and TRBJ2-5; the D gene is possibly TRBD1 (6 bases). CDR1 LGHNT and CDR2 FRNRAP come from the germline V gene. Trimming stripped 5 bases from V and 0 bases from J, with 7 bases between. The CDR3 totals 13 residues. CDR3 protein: CASGRDNQETQYF. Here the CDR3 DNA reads TGTGCTAGTGGTCGGGACAACCAAGAGACCCAGTACTTC.

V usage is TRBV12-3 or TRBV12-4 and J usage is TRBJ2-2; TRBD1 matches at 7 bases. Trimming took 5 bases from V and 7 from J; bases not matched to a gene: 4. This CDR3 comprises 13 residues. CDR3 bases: TGTGCCAGCAGTCCGACAGGGCACGGGGAGCTGTTTTTT. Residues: CASSPTGHGELFF.

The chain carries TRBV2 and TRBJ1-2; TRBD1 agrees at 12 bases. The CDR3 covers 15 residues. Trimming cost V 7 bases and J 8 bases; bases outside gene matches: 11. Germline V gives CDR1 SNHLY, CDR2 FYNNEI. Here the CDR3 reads CASTGQGAWFGGYTF. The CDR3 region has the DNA TGTGCCAGCACGGGACAGGGGGCCTGGTTTGGAGGCTACACCTTC.

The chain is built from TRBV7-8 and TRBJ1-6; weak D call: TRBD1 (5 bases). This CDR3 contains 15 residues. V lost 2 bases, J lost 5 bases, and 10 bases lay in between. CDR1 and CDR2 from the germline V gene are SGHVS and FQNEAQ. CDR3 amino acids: CASSLLGGDNSPLHF. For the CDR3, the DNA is TGTGCCAGCAGCTTATTGGGGGGGGATAATTCACCCCTCCACTTT.

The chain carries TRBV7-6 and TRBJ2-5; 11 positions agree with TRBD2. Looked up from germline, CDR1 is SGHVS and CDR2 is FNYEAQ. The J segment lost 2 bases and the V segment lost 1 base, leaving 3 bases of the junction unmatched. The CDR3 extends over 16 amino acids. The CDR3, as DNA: TGTGCCAGCAGCTTAGGGGCTAGCGGGGGGCAAGAGACCCAGTACTTC. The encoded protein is CASSLGASGGQETQYF.

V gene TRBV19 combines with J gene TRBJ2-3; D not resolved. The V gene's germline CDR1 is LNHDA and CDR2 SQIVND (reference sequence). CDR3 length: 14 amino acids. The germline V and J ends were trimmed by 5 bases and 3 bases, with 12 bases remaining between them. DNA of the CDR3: TGTGCCAGTAGTCTCCAAGAGTGGACAGATACGCAGTATTTT. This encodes CASSLQEWTDTQYF.

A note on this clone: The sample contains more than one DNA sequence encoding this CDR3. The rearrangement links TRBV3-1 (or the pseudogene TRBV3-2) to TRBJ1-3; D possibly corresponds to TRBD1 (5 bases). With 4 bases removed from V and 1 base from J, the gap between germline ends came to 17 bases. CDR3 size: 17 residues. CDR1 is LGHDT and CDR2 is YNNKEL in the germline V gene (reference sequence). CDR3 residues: CASSPRAESGSGNTIYF. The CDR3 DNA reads TGTGCCAGCAGCCCACGGGCCGAGTCAGGGTCTGGAAACACCATATATTTT.

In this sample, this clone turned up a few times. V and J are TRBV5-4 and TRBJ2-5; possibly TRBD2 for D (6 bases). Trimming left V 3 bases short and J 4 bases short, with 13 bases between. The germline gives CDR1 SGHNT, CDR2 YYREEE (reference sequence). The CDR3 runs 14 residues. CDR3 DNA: TGTGCCAGCAGCTCCGGGGGACCCGGAGAGACCCAGTACTTC. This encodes CASSSGGPGETQYF.

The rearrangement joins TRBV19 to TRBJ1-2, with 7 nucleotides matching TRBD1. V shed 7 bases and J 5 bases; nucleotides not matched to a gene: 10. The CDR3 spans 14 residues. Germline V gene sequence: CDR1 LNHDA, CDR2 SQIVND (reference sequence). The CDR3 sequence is CASTDRDRGYGYTF. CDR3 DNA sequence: TGTGCCAGTACAGACAGGGATCGTGGATATGGCTACACCTTC.

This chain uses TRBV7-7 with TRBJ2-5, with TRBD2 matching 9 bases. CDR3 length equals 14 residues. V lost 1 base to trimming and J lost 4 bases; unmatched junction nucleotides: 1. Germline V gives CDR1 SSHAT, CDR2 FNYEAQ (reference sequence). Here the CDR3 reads CASSLVAGAETQYF. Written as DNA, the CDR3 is TGTGCCAGCAGCTTAGTAGCGGGAGCAGAGACCCAGTACTTC.

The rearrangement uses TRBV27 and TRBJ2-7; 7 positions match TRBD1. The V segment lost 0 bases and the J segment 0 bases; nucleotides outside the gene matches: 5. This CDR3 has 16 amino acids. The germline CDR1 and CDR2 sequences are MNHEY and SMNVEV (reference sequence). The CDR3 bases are TGTGCCAGCAGTTTATCGACAGGGATCCTCTCCTACGAGCAGTACTTC. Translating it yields CASSLSTGILSYEQYF.

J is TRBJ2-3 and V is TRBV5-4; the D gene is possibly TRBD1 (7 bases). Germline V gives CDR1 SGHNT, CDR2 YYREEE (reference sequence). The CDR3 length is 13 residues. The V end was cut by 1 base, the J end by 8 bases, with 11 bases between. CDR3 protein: CASSLQGGVTQYF. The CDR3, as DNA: TGTGCCAGCAGCTTGCAGGGGGGCGTTACGCAGTATTTT.